The 9 T cell receptor beta chains in this list originate from one sample, sequenced in a study of cytomegalovirus exposure and HLA in healthy donors (dated by TCRdb to about 2017). The receptor library was made with the immunoSEQ multiplex PCR assay. For the multiplex PCR, a mixture combining 60 forward primers for TCR Vbeta segments and 13 reverse primers for TCR Jbeta segments was used. What TCRdb holds here is the immuneACCESS table cut down to in-frame rearrangements. Part of the clones is not present; checked against another copy, under half of the missing clones reflect an unresolved V gene, and the others are unexplained. The sample contains 140,000 or so clones, approximately 84% of them found a single time. The ten largest clones capture roughly 9.7% of the sample. Sequencing input: PBMCs. Source of these receptors: a woman in her sixties in good health and CMV-seropositive.

V is TRBV6-5 and J is TRBJ2-7, with 8 bases that match TRBD1. Germline values: CDR1 MNHEY, CDR2 SVGAGI. This CDR3 has 14 amino acids. V was clipped by 6 bases and J by 3 bases; unmatched bases: 7. DNA for the CDR3: TGTGCCAGCAGGCGGACAGGGATTCTCTACGAGCAGTACTTC. This translates into CASRRTGILYEQYF.

In this sample, this clone turned up once. This chain joins TRBV27 and TRBJ2-2, with D tentatively TRBD2 (6 bases). The CDR3 loop spans 13 amino acids. V gave up 8 bases and J gave up 7 bases, with 14 bases separating them. Germline V CDR1 and CDR2: MNHEY, SMNVEV (reference sequence). DNA for the CDR3: TGTGCCAGCCGGGGACTGTACAGCGGGGAGCTGTTTTTT. This translates into CASRGLYSGELFF.

This sequence joins TRBV2 and TRBJ2-3; 10 bases fit TRBD2. The CDR3 loop spans 13 amino acids. V trimming: 7 bases; J trimming: 6 bases; junction bases outside the gene matches: 4. CDR1 and CDR2 from the germline V gene are SNHLY and FYNNEI. The CDR3 DNA is TGTGCCAGCAATATGGGACTAGCGGATACGCAGTATTTT. Translation gives CASNMGLADTQYF.

V and J are TRBV6-5 and TRBJ1-2; 7 nucleotides align to TRBD1. Germline loops: CDR1 MNHEY, CDR2 SVGAGI. Trimming cost V 2 bases and J 4 bases; bases outside gene matches: 4. This CDR3 contains 14 residues. The CDR3 loop is CASSYGTDLYGYTF. In DNA form, the CDR3 reads TGTGCCAGCAGTTACGGGACAGACCTCTATGGCTACACCTTC.

This chain joins TRBV5-6 and TRBJ2-5; no clear D. The germline CDR1 and CDR2 sequences are SGHDT and YYEEEE. The CDR3 sequence is 16 residues long. V was clipped by 1 base and J by 2 bases, with 15 bases between them. CDR3 sequence: CASSLFVSKDQETQYF. The CDR3 DNA sequence: TGTGCCAGCAGCTTGTTCGTTAGCAAGGATCAAGAGACCCAGTACTTC.

This clone has more than one count but fewer than ten. This chain links TRBV5-1 with TRBJ2-1; 7 bases fit TRBD1. J gave up 8 bases and V 4 bases, and 12 bases lay outside the gene matches. The CDR3 has 15 residues. Looked up from germline, CDR1 is SGHRS and CDR2 is YFSETQ. The CDR3 sequence is CASSSRTQGVDEQFF. CDR3 DNA: TGCGCCAGCAGCAGCCGGACCCAGGGGGTCGATGAGCAGTTCTTC.

As to this clone: Its ends do not fully match the called genes, so a read error is possible. The chain links TRBV2 to TRBJ2-1; 10 bases align to TRBD2. The CDR3 extends over 15 amino acids. The germline gives CDR1 SNHLY, CDR2 FYNNEI. CDR3 sequence (DNA): TGTGCCAGCAGAGAAGCGGGAGGGCTCCCCAATGAGCAGTTCTTC. Translated, it gives CASREAGGLPNEQFF.

The chain joins TRBV28 to TRBJ2-5, with a weak D call TRBD2 (5 bases). The CDR3 extends over 13 amino acids. Germline assignment: CDR1 MDHEN and CDR2 SYDVKM. Trimming shortened V by 6 bases and J by 5 bases, and 13 bases separated the two germline ends. The CDR3 DNA sequence: TGTGCCAGCAGCCCGCCGGGGTGGGAGACCCAGTACTTC. Its translation is CASSPPGWETQYF.

This rearrangement joins TRBV5-6 to TRBJ2-7; the D gene is possibly TRBD1 (5 bases). CDR1 and CDR2 (germline): SGHDT, YYEEEE. The CDR3 has 13 amino acids. Deletions cut 0 bases from V and 4 bases from J, with 8 bases between. CDR3 residues: CASSLEQVYEQYF. The CDR3 coding sequence is TGTGCCAGCAGCTTGGAACAGGTTTACGAGCAGTACTTC.